The present T cell receptor beta chain was sequenced within a study of cytomegalovirus exposure and HLA in healthy donors. General study results and limits: Associated with HLA alleles at 0.05 false discovery rate in a later analysis were about 17,000 TCR beta sequences. Of the V segments, some could not be distinguished, including TRBV6-2 and TRBV6-3, and were excluded.

Germline V gene data show CDR1 as MDHEN and CDR2 as SYDVKM. V was clipped by 2 bases and J by 4 bases; unmatched bases: 5. This CDR3 contains 17 residues. About this clone itself: The antigen is not known.

PCR primers comprised 60 Vbeta and 13 Jbeta primers. Per the study methods: A later analysis counted 80 million or so unique TCR beta chains, around 10 million shared. TCRdb's table, derived via immunoSEQ multiplex PCR, lists solely in-frame clones and lacks some. V and J calls and clone size are given by that table; D and trimming were obtained from the DNA. The sample lists tens of thousands of clones; over 55% were seen once. The gene calls are TRBV28 and TRBJ2-6, with 10 positions matching TRBD2. The source material was PBMCs. This receptor was identified in a woman in her twenties or thirties in good health and CMV-seronegative. CDR3 residues: CASSLVGLAAGANVLTF. The DNA of the CDR3 is TGTGCCAGCAGTTTAGTAGGACTAGCGGCCGGGGCCAACGTCCTGACTTTC.